This T cell receptor (beta chain) was sequenced in a study of response to subunit inactivated influenza vaccine. Study results and limitations: The authors put forward the suggestion that each seasonal influenza vaccination may bring in only a limited number of new T cells.

This clonotype was observed at least ten times. Its antigen is not known. TCRdb called the RT-PCR reads again in MiXCR, with one record for every CDR3 protein. The data contain about 240,000 distinct CDR3 sequences, 12% of them singletons. Trimming cost V 8 bases and J 8 bases, with 16 bases left between them. The CDR3 is 13 amino acids. This receptor was obtained from a middle-aged man who received an inactivated influenza vaccine. The chain has TRBV12-3 or TRBV12-4 and TRBJ2-1; D is undetermined. The sequencing here drew on non-naive T cells sorted from PBMCs, taken 14 to 15 days before vaccination. This CDR3 reads CASGASQWDEQFF. DNA of the CDR3: TGTGCCAGCGGAGCCTCTCAGTGGGATGAGCAGTTCTTC.